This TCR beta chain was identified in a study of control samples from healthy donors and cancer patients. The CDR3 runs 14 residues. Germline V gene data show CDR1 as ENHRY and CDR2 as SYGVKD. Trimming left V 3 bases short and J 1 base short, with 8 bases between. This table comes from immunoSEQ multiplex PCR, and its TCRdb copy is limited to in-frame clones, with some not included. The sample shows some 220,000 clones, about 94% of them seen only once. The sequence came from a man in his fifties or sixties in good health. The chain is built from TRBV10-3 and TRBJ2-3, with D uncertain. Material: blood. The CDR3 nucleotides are TGTGCCATCAGTGACGTCAGGCGCACAGATACGCAGTATTTT. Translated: CAISDVRRTDTQYF.